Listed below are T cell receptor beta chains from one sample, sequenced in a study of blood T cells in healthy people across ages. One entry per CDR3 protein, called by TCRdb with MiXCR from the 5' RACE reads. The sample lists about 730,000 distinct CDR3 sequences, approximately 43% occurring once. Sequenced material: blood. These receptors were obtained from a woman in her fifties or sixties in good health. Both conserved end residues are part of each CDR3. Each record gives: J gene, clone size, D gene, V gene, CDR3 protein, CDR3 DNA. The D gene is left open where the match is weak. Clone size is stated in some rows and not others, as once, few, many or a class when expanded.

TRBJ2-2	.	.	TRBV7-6	CASSHRPRGNTGELFF	TGTGCCAGCAGCCATCGACCCCGAGGGAACACCGGGGAGCTGTTTTTT
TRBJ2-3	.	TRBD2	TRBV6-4	CASSPRGGLSIDTQYF	TGTGCCAGCAGTCCCCGCGGGGGGTTAAGCATAGATACGCAGTATTTT
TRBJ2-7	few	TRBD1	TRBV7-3	CASSRQGDSSEQYF	TGTGCCAGCAGCCGACAGGGGGACTCCAGCGAGCAGTACTTC
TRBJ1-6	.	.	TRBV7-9	CASSLARGMTPLHF	TGTGCCAGCAGCTTAGCGCGGGGGATGACACCCCTCCACTTT
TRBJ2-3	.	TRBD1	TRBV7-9	CASSTDRGRTDTQYF	TGTGCCAGCAGCACTGACAGGGGGCGGACAGATACGCAGTATTTT
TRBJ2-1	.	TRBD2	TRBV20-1	CSALERLASYNEQFF	TGCAGTGCGCTCGAGCGACTAGCGTCCTACAATGAGCAGTTCTTC
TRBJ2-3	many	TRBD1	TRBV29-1	CSVEQGAGDTQYF	TGCAGCGTTGAACAGGGGGCTGGAGATACGCAGTATTTT
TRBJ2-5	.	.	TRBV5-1	CASSLARYNEQYF	TGCGCCAGCAGCTTGGCAAGGTACAATGAGCAGTACTTC
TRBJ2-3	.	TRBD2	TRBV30	CAWRLAGGTDTQYF	TGTGCCTGGCGTCTAGCGGGGGGCACAGATACGCAGTATTTT
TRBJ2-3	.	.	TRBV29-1	CSVSGAGVTDTQYF	TGCAGCGTCTCGGGGGCGGGGGTCACAGATACGCAGTATTTT
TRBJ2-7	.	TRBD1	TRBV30	CAWSEGQGIEQYF	TGTGCCTGGAGTGAGGGACAGGGGATTGAGCAGTACTTC
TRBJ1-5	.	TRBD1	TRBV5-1	CASSWTGGSNQPQHF	TGCGCCAGCAGCTGGACAGGGGGGAGCAATCAGCCCCAGCATTTT
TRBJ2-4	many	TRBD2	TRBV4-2	CASSHRLAGENIQYF	TGTGCCAGCAGCCACCGATTAGCGGGAGAAAACATTCAGTACTTC
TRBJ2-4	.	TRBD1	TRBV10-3	CAISRQGAGDIQYF	TGTGCCATCAGCCGACAGGGGGCTGGGGACATTCAGTACTTC
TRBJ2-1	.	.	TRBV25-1	CASALVREQFF	TGTGCCAGCGCACTAGTCCGTGAGCAGTTCTTC
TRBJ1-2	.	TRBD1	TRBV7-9	CASRMGQGAIYGYTF	TGTGCCAGCAGAATGGGACAGGGGGCAATTTATGGCTACACCTTC
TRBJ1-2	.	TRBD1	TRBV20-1	CSAFVTGGAYGYTF	TGCAGTGCTTTCGTGACAGGGGGCGCGTATGGCTACACCTTC
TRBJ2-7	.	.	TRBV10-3	CAIGLLSLEQYF	TGTGCCATCGGACTCCTCTCTCTCGAGCAGTACTTC
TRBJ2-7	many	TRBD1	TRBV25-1	CASSANRGTYEQYF	TGTGCCAGCAGTGCGAACAGGGGAACCTACGAGCAGTACTTC
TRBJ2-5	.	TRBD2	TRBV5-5	CASSLARLAGLGETQYF	TGTGCCAGCAGCTTGGCCCGGCTAGCGGGATTGGGAGAGACCCAGTACTTC
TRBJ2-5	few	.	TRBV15	CATSSSPSVNEQYF	TGTGCCACCAGCAGTTCCCCTAGCGTCAATGAGCAGTACTTC
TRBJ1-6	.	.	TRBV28	CASSIGRVSPLHF	TGTGCCAGCAGTATTGGCAGGGTTTCACCCCTCCACTTT
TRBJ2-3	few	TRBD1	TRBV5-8	CASRPTGGDTQYF	TGTGCCAGCAGACCTACAGGGGGGGATACGCAGTATTTT
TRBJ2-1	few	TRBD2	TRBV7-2	CASSLVSGGDISTNEQFF	TGTGCCAGCAGCTTAGTTAGCGGGGGGGACATTTCGACAAATGAGCAGTTCTTC
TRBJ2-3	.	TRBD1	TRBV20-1	CSARTGLSTDMQYF	TGCAGTGCACGGACAGGGCTTAGCACAGATATGCAGTATTTT
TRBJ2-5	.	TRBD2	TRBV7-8	CASSNELAVQETQYF	TGTGCCAGCAGTAACGAACTAGCGGTCCAAGAGACCCAGTACTTC
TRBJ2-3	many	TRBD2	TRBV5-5	CASSATLAADTQYF	TGTGCCAGCAGCGCTACCCTAGCGGCAGATACGCAGTATTTT
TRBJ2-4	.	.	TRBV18	CASSSEGENIQYF	TGTGCCAGCTCAAGCGAGGGCGAAAACATTCAGTACTTC
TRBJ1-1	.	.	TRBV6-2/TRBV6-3	CASSYSWRNTEAFF	TGTGCCAGCAGTTACTCATGGCGAAACACTGAAGCTTTCTTT
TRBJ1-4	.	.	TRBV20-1	CSARTPQRATNEKLFF	TGCAGTGCTAGAACACCTCAGAGGGCTACTAATGAAAAACTGTTTTTT
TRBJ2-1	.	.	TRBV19	CASSPRGHGSNEQFF	TGTGCCAGTAGTCCTCGAGGACACGGGAGCAATGAGCAGTTCTTC
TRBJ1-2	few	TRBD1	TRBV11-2	CASSLVAGGGYTF	TGTGCCAGCAGCTTAGTGGCAGGGGGCGGCTACACCTTC
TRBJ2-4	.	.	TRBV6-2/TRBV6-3	CASSPRGGAQEQYF	TGTGCCAGCAGTCCCCGGGGCGGGGCTCAGGAGCAGTACTTC
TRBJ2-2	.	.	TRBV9	CASSVAGESTGELFF	TGTGCCAGCAGCGTAGCTGGGGAGAGCACCGGGGAGCTGTTTTTT
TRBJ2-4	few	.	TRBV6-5	CASSNRTPNGVAKNIQYF	TGTGCCAGCAGTAACCGGACTCCCAACGGGGTGGCCAAAAACATTCAGTACTTC
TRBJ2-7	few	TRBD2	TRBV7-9	CASSLGILAGDREQYF	TGTGCCAGCAGCTTAGGAATCTTAGCGGGAGATCGCGAGCAGTACTTC
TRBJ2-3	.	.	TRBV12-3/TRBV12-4	CASSIKGADTQYF	TGTGCCAGTAGTATTAAGGGGGCAGATACGCAGTATTTT
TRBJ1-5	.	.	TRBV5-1	CASSLGGINSNQPQHF	TGCGCCAGCAGCTTGGGAGGGATCAATAGCAATCAGCCCCAGCATTTT
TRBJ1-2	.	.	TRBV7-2	CASSLADSIGGYTF	TGTGCCAGCAGCTTAGCCGACAGTATAGGGGGCTACACCTTC
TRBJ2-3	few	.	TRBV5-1	CASPGTLSGDTQYF	TGCGCCAGCCCCGGGACCCTGAGTGGGGATACGCAGTATTTT
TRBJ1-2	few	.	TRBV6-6	CASSYSSGGYGYTF	TGTGCCAGCAGTTACTCGTCTGGGGGCTATGGCTACACCTTC